The 24 T cell receptor beta chains reported below all come from one sample, sequenced in a study of blood T cell repertoires in COVID-19. Profiled with immunoSEQ multiplex PCR; TCRdb holds only in-frame clones, not every one. The sample carries some 150,000 clones, over 75% recorded once. The sample consisted of peripheral blood. Receptors originate from a man aged 55 to 69 who had recovered from COVID-19.

V and J are TRBV28 and TRBJ2-7; a possible D gene is TRBD2 (6 bases). Trimming stripped 5 bases from V and 1 base from J, with 15 bases between. This CDR3 spans 15 amino acids. Germline V gene sequence: CDR1 MDHEN, CDR2 SYDVKM. CDR3 sequence: CASSPGGAGSYEQYF. CDR3 nucleotides: TGTGCCAGCAGTCCCGGAGGGGCTGGGTCCTACGAGCAGTACTTC. The full variable domain, completed using reference TRBV28 and TRBJ2-7, is DVKVTQSSRYLVKRTGEKVFLECVQDMDHENMFWYRQDPGLGLRLIYFSYDVKMKEKGDIPEGYSVSREKKERFSLILESASTNQTSMYLCASSPGGAGSYEQYFGPGTRLTVT.

The chain joins TRBV5-4 to TRBJ1-1, with D perhaps TRBD1 (5 bases). The V end lost 1 base, the J end lost 3 bases, and 10 bases lay between the germline ends. The germline V gene has CDR1 SGHNT and CDR2 YYREEE (reference sequence). The CDR3 totals 14 residues. CDR3 in amino acids: CASSLLGVDTEAFF. CDR3 DNA sequence: TGTGCCAGCAGCTTGTTAGGGGTGGACACTGAAGCTTTCTTT.

The table lists this clone with a count of one. The chain recombines TRBV28 with TRBJ2-5, with a possible D match to TRBD1 (7 bases). This CDR3 has 16 residues. Trimming stripped 4 bases from V and 5 bases from J, with 20 bases between. Per germline, CDR1 MDHEN and CDR2 SYDVKM. The CDR3 DNA follows: TGTGCCAGCAGTTCGGGAGTCACGACAGGGTTGGAGACCCAGTACTTC. Translation: CASSSGVTTGLETQYF.

The chain uses TRBV7-2 and TRBJ1-4; D ambiguous. From germline, CDR1 is SGHTA and CDR2 FQGNSA. The CDR3 is 14 residues long. The V gene lost 1 base and the J gene lost 5 bases, with 8 bases spanning the gap. The CDR3 coding sequence is TGTGCCAGCAGCTTAGGCAGGATAAATGAAAAACTGTTTTTT. Protein: CASSLGRINEKLFF.

This clone was seen many times. The chain combines TRBV11-2 with TRBJ2-3, with TRBD1 identical over 10 bases. V dropped 5 bases and J dropped 4; count of bases not matched to a gene: 6. The germline gives CDR1 SGHAT, CDR2 FQNNGV. The CDR3 consists of 15 residues. The CDR3 reads CASSPRQGASDTQYF. The CDR3 DNA follows: TGTGCCAGCAGCCCGAGACAGGGGGCATCAGATACGCAGTATTTT.

J is TRBJ2-3 and V is TRBV13; D is unresolved. The V gene's germline CDR1 is PRHDT and CDR2 FYEKMQ (reference sequence). The CDR3 contains 15 residues. V was cut by 2 bases and J by 0 bases, with 9 bases left in between. Here the CDR3 DNA reads TGTGCCAGCAGCTTAAGAGAGTTTAGCACAGATACGCAGTATTTT. Translation: CASSLREFSTDTQYF.

The chain joins TRBV5-6 to TRBJ1-5, with D hard to call. This CDR3 is 15 amino acids long. V was pared by 6 bases and J by 5 bases, with 18 bases between. Germline lookup yields CDR1 SGHDT and CDR2 YYEEEE. This CDR3 is CASTFAGNRDQPQHF. CDR3 sequence (DNA): TGTGCCAGCACCTTTGCGGGCAACCGGGATCAGCCCCAGCATTTT.

The chain joins TRBV27 to TRBJ1-2; D is undetermined. Germline lookup yields CDR1 MNHEY and CDR2 SMNVEV (reference sequence). V was trimmed by 6 bases and J by 6 bases, leaving 17 bases between them. The CDR3 covers 14 residues. CDR3: CASSLRGAPDGYTF. CDR3 coding DNA: TGTGCCAGCAGCCTCCGCGGAGCCCCGGATGGCTACACCTTC.

The chain is built from TRBV11-3 and TRBJ2-1; 8 nucleotides align to TRBD1. The CDR3 runs to 14 residues. Looked up from germline, CDR1 is SGHNT and CDR2 is YENEEA. V trimming: 4 bases; J trimming: 4 bases; junction bases outside the gene matches: 3. The CDR3 spells CASSSTGGYNEQFF. CDR3 coding DNA: TGTGCCAGCAGCTCCACAGGGGGATACAATGAGCAGTTCTTC.

The chain couples TRBV11-2 to TRBJ2-7; the D gene is possibly TRBD1 (6 bases). Trimming shortened V by 1 base and J by 6 bases, and 16 bases separated the two germline ends. The CDR3 is 15 amino acids. Germline lookup yields CDR1 SGHAT and CDR2 FQNNGV. The CDR3 DNA follows: TGTGCCAGCAGCTTAGGGTCAGGGGAGCCCTCCGAGCAGTACTTC. It codes for CASSLGSGEPSEQYF.

The V call is TRBV4-2, the J call TRBJ2-1; a weak D match, TRBD2 (6 bases). The germline CDR1 and CDR2 sequences are LGHNA and YNFKEQ. The length of the CDR3 is 15 residues. The ends were cut back, 0 bases at V and 6 bases at J, with 12 bases in the middle. The CDR3 loop reads CASSQEASAGNEQFF. In nucleotides, the CDR3 is TGTGCCAGCAGCCAAGAGGCTAGCGCGGGCAATGAGCAGTTCTTC.

V and J are TRBV19 and TRBJ1-2; TRBD1 might be the D (5 bases). This CDR3 is 14 amino acids long. V shed 7 bases and J shed 0 bases, with 12 bases lying between them. Per the germline V gene, CDR1 is LNHDA and CDR2 is SQIVND (reference sequence). CDR3 in DNA: TGTGCCAGTACCGAGACAGCATCTAACTATGGCTACACCTTC. This sequence encodes CASTETASNYGYTF.

J is TRBJ2-5 and V is TRBV5-1; TRBD1 aligns across 7 bases. V shed 5 bases and J 1 base; nucleotides not matched to a gene: 5. Germline CDR1 reads SGHRS; CDR2 reads YFSETQ. This CDR3 spans 14 amino acids. The CDR3: CASRSQGRQETQYF. CDR3 nucleotides: TGCGCCAGCAGATCACAGGGGCGCCAAGAGACCCAGTACTTC.

The chain recombines TRBV7-2 with TRBJ2-1; 9 positions agree with TRBD1. V shed 5 bases, J shed 0 bases, and the junction held 8 bases outside the gene matches. The CDR3 totals 17 residues. CDR1 is SGHTA, CDR2 FQGNSA, per germline. In DNA form, the CDR3 reads TGTGCCAGCAGCCCGAAGGGGGACAGGGCCTCCTACAATGAGCAGTTCTTC. Its translation is CASSPKGDRASYNEQFF.

V usage is TRBV18 and J usage is TRBJ2-4; 9 bases are a match to TRBD1. CDR3 size: 15 residues. The ends lost 5 bases at V and 8 bases at J; junction bases unmatched: 10. Germline V lookup: CDR1 KGHSH, CDR2 LQKENI. In nucleotides, the CDR3 is TGTGCCAGCTCAGCACAGGGGGCGCGGGACGACATTCAGTACTTC. It specifies CASSAQGARDDIQYF.

V and J are TRBV13 and TRBJ1-2, with 8 bases fitting TRBD1. The CDR3 has 14 amino acids. The germline CDR1 and CDR2 sequences are PRHDT and FYEKMQ (reference sequence). V was pared by 2 bases and J by 8 bases, with 7 bases of the junction left unmatched. CDR3 sequence reads: CASSLPQGAGGYTF. The CDR3 nucleotides read TGTGCCAGCAGCTTACCGCAGGGGGCGGGGGGCTACACCTTC. Filled out from reference TRBV13 and TRBJ1-2, the complete variable domain reads AAGVIQSPRHLIKEKRETATLKCYPIPRHDTVYWYQQGPGQDPQFLISFYEKMQSDKGSIPDRFSAQQFSDYHSELNMSSLELGDSALYFCASSLPQGAGGYTFGSGTRLTVV.

The V and J genes are TRBV19 and TRBJ2-1; tentative D call: TRBD2 (5 bases). Germline CDR1 reads LNHDA; CDR2 reads SQIVND (reference sequence). The CDR3 contains 15 residues. Trimming left V 3 bases short and J 0 bases short, with 9 bases between. The CDR3 protein is CASSITGSSYNEQFF. The CDR3 DNA is TGTGCCAGTAGTATTACGGGGAGCTCCTACAATGAGCAGTTCTTC.

The chain employs TRBV7-2 and TRBJ2-7, with TRBD2 matching 9 bases. The ends lost 1 base at V and 4 bases at J; junction bases unmatched: 5. Germline V CDR1 and CDR2: SGHTA, FQGNSA. The CDR3 has 15 amino acids. CDR3 residues: CASSLVIAGDYEQYF. DNA of the CDR3: TGTGCCAGCAGCTTAGTAATAGCGGGGGATTACGAGCAGTACTTC.

This sequence joins TRBV30 and TRBJ1-4; 9 bases match TRBD1. CDR3 size: 12 residues. V shed 6 bases and J 8 bases; nucleotides not matched to a gene: 4. Looked up from germline, CDR1 is GTSNPN and CDR2 is SVGIG (reference sequence). The CDR3 nucleotides read TGTGCCTGCGGGACAGGGCACGAAAAACTGTTTTTT. Protein sequence: CACGTGHEKLFF.

In its sample, this clone was seen once. This sequence joins TRBV11-2 and TRBJ2-7; tentatively, D is TRBD1 (5 bases). This CDR3 is built from 14 residues. Germline CDR1 and CDR2: SGHAT and FQNNGV. Trimming took 2 bases from V and 3 from J, leaving 11 bases between them. For the CDR3, the DNA is TGTGCCAGCAGCTTACAGGGTGGCAGCTACGAGCAGTACTTC. Translating gives CASSLQGGSYEQYF.

The chain is built from TRBV19 and TRBJ1-2; D ambiguous. The CDR3 sequence is 13 residues long. Trimming cost V 10 bases and J 2 bases, with 14 bases left between them. The germline CDR1 and CDR2 sequences are LNHDA and SQIVND (reference sequence). CDR3 sequence (DNA): TGTGCCACCCAAGTGGGAGGGAACTATGGCTACACCTTC. Its protein is CATQVGGNYGYTF.

The chain is built from TRBV3-1 (or the pseudogene TRBV3-2) and TRBJ2-2; 10 nucleotides align to TRBD2. The CDR3 loop spans 17 amino acids. From germline, CDR1 is LGHDT and CDR2 YNNKEL (reference sequence). V dropped 0 bases and J dropped 3; count of bases not matched to a gene: 4. The CDR3 nucleotides read TGTGCCAGCAGCCAAGAGATCCTAGCGGGAGACACCGGGGAGCTGTTTTTT. Translating it yields CASSQEILAGDTGELFF.

J is TRBJ1-1 and V is TRBV12-3 or TRBV12-4, with unresolved D. V lost 3 bases, J lost 3 bases, and 8 bases lay in between. There are 13 residues in the CDR3. In DNA form, the CDR3 reads TGTGCCAGCAGTTTCGAGGAGGACACTGAAGCTTTCTTT. The encoded protein is CASSFEEDTEAFF.

V gene TRBV6-5 combines with J gene TRBJ1-5, with 7 bases that match TRBD1. The germline V gene has CDR1 MNHEY and CDR2 SVGAGI. V shed 6 bases, J shed 2 bases, and the junction held 7 bases outside the gene matches. This CDR3 spans 15 amino acids. DNA of the CDR3: TGTGCCAGCAGCCGGGACAGTCAGGGCAATCAGCCCCAGCATTTT. Amino acids: CASSRDSQGNQPQHF.